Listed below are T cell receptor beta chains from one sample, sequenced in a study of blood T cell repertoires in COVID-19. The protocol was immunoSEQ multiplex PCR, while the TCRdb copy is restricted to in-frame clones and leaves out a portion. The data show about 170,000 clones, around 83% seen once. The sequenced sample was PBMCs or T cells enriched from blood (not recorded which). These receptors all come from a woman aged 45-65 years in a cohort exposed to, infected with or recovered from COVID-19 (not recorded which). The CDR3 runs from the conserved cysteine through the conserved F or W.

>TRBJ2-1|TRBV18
CASSPDRGSNEQFF
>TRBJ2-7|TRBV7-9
CASSPLAGGPYEQYF
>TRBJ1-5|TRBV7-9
CASSSTGTGANQPQHF
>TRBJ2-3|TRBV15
CATSGTSGGADTQYF
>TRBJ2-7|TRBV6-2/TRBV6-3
CASSTASGRKFEQYF
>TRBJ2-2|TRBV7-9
CASSFIDIQGGTGELFF
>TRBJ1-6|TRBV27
CASSLGVGGRNSPLHF
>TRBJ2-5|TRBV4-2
CASSQESLAGGSFGETQYF
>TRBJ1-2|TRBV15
CATSRPSRGGYGYTF
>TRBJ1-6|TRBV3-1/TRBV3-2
CASSQAQGLDSPLHF
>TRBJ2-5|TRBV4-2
CASSQEVGSGRVPYF
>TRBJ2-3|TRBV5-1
CASNEGFADTQYF
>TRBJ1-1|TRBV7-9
CASSFVTGQGRSEAFF
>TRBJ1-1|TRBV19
CASSIGGYATEAFF
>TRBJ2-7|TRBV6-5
CASRTLRSQGEQYF
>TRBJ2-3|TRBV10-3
CAISEGVKGGDTQYF
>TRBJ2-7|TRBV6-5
CASSSSGQGLYEQYF
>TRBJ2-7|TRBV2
CASTPGQVSYEQYF
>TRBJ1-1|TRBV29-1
CSANPRRTGFPEAFF
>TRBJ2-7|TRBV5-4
CASSTNTGNYEQYF
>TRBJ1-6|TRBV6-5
CASSYVGGSYNSPLHF
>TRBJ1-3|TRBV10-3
CAIGGQESSGNTIYF
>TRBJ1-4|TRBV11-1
CASSLSATNEKLFF
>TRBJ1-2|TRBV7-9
CASSRGQQSANYGYTF
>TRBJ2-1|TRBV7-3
CASSLSSGGAQNEQFF
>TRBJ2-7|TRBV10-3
CAISERASGQFPHEQYF
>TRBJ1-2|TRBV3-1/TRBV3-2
CASSPDRVGYGYTF
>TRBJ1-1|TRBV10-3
CAISPGQGVNTEAFF
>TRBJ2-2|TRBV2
CASRTGAWDTGELFF
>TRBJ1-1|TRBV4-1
CASSQVGGIEAFF
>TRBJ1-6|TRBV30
CAWGRDPPLHF
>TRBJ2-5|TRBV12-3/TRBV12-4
CASVAGGSETQYF
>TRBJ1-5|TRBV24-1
CATSDSGRGNNQPQHF
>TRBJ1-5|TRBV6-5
CASSDRSWNQPQHF
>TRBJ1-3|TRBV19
CASSSGTTSEGNTIYF
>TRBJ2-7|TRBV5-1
CASSLTTYEQYF
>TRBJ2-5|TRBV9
CASSPDQETQYF
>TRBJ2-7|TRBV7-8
CASSLERWTSGLSYEQYF
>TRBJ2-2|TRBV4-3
CASSQSGSYTGELFF
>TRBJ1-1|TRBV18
CASSPEQGAWSTEAFF
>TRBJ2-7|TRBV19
CASSTDRGVYEQYF
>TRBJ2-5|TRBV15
CATSRDIQETQYF
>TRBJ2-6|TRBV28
CASSLQGVRSGANVLTF
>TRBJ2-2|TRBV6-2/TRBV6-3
CASSYTGTGELFF
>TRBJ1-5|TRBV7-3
CASSLGQPQHF
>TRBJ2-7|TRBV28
CASSRDRGNYEQYF
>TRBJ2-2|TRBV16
CASSPDRGTGELFF
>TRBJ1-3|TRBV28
CASSGIDRAKTNTIYF
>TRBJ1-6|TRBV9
CASSRMDRGNNSPLHF